A selection of T cell receptor beta chains follows, all from one sample in a study of vaccination and CD4 T cells after COVID-19. Their target antigens are unknown. In TCRdb, the PCR reads were re-called with MiXCR into one record per CDR3 protein. The sample has about 18,000 distinct CDR3 sequences; approximately 50% are singletons. Material for sequencing was CD4+ T cells from blood, cultured in vitro. These TCRs come from a human donor who had recovered from COVID-19. The CDR3 runs from the conserved cysteine through the conserved F or W. The D gene is left open where the match is weak. Clone size is shown for a subset of rows, as once, few, many or a class of expanded clone.

j_call d_call clone_size v_call cdr3_aa cdr3_nt
TRBJ1-4 TRBD1 . TRBV6-5 CASSYGTETEKLFF TGTGCCAGCAGTTACGGGACAGAGACTGAAAAACTGTTTTTT
TRBJ2-2 TRBD2 . TRBV7-6 CASSLYVTSGTNTGELFF TGTGCCAGCAGCTTATATGTGACTAGCGGTACGAACACCGGGGAGCTGTTTTTT
TRBJ2-3 TRBD1 few TRBV7-9 CASSRRAGTGADTQYF TGTGCCAGCAGCCGCCGGGCCGGGACAGGGGCAGATACGCAGTATTTT
TRBJ2-3 TRBD2 few TRBV15 CATSRDWRGGPDTQYF TGTGCCACCAGCAGAGATTGGCGGGGGGGCCCAGATACGCAGTATTTT
TRBJ1-1 TRBD1 . TRBV6-2/TRBV6-3 CASSPTGGGTTEAFF TGTGCCAGCAGTCCTACAGGGGGCGGAACGACTGAAGCTTTCTTT
TRBJ1-3 . . TRBV6-1 CASSWTGGNTIYF TGTGCCAGCAGCTGGACGGGGGGAAACACCATATATTTT
TRBJ1-1 . . TRBV10-3 CASGTRDLNTEAFF TGTGCCTCCGGGACAAGGGATTTGAACACTGAAGCTTTCTTT
TRBJ1-2 TRBD1 . TRBV6-1 CASKMGQANYGYTF TGTGCCAGCAAGATGGGACAGGCGAACTATGGCTACACCTTC
TRBJ1-1 . . TRBV6-1 CASSPVAAGNTEAFF TGTGCCAGCAGCCCCGTGGCTGCGGGAAACACTGAAGCTTTCTTT
TRBJ1-2 . . TRBV30 CAWRGGRTYGYTF TGTGCCTGGAGAGGAGGACGGACCTATGGCTACACCTTC
TRBJ2-3 TRBD2 . TRBV7-8 CASSLGLPPPWGGTDTRYF TGTGCCAGCAGCTTAGGACTCCCCCCTCCGTGGGGGGGAACAGATACGCGGTATTTT
TRBJ1-1 . . TRBV18 CASSPQGSLMNTEAFF TGTGCCAGCTCACCACAGGGGTCTCTCATGAACACTGAAGCTTTCTTT
TRBJ2-1 TRBD2 . TRBV20-1 CSAETGVAGEVGQFF TGCAGTGCCGAAACCGGGGTAGCGGGAGAGGTAGGACAGTTCTTC
TRBJ2-2 TRBD2 . TRBV7-2 CASSSRQSGTAGELFF TGTGCCAGCAGCTCCAGGCAAAGCGGGACGGCCGGGGAGCTGTTTTTT
TRBJ1-2 TRBD1 few TRBV20-1 CSARGTGTEYGYTF TGCAGTGCTAGAGGAACCGGGACAGAATATGGCTACACCTTC
TRBJ2-3 TRBD1 . TRBV20-1 CSASDRSSDTQYF TGCAGTGCTTCGGACAGGTCCTCAGATACGCAGTATTTT
TRBJ1-3 . . TRBV20-1 CSARIDNTIYF TGCAGTGCTAGGATTGATAACACCATATATTTT
TRBJ1-5 . . TRBV23-1 CASSLIGGAGKPGNAHF TGCGCCAGCAGCCTAATTGGAGGGGCGGGGAAACCTGGCAATGCGCATTTT
TRBJ2-3 . . TRBV20-1 CSASPHSVSTDTQYF TGCAGTGCTAGCCCTCATAGCGTTAGCACAGATACGCAGTATTTT
TRBJ2-4 . few TRBV7-9 CASSLVVPGDIQYF TGTGCCAGCAGCTTAGTTGTTCCGGGGGACATTCAGTACTTC
TRBJ2-1 . . TRBV7-8 CASSAYTPLGGAYNEQFF TGTGCCAGCAGCGCGTATACCCCCCTGGGCGGGGCCTACAATGAGCAGTTCTTC
TRBJ2-1 TRBD2 . TRBV6-2/TRBV6-3 CASRPGLAGYNEQFF TGTGCCAGCCGACCGGGACTAGCGGGCTACAATGAGCAGTTCTTC
TRBJ2-2 . few TRBV7-2 CASSPLQGTGELFF TGTGCCAGCAGCCCGTTACAGGGTACCGGGGAGCTGTTTTTT
TRBJ2-2 . . TRBV20-1 CSARRGLGPGELFF TGCAGTGCCCGCCGGGGCCTAGGACCCGGGGAGCTGTTTTTT
TRBJ1-5 . few TRBV19 CASSRTGTGIQPQHF TGTGCCAGTAGTAGAACCGGGACTGGTATTCAGCCCCAGCATTTT
TRBJ1-5 . . TRBV19 CASSPPAHETNQPQHF TGTGCCAGTAGTCCCCCTGCACACGAAACCAATCAGCCCCAGCATTTT
TRBJ1-3 . . TRBV12-3/TRBV12-4 CASSRLGNTIYF TGTGCCAGCAGCCGACTTGGAAACACCATATATTTT
TRBJ1-1 . once TRBV19 CASSINGYTEAFF TGTGCCAGTAGTATCAACGGTTACACTGAAGCTTTCTTT
TRBJ2-5 . . TRBV15 CATSRGSRSGETQYF TGTGCCACCAGCAGAGGAAGTAGATCGGGAGAGACCCAGTACTTC
TRBJ2-7 TRBD1 . TRBV6-1 CASGRGGQGIYEQYF TGTGCCAGCGGAAGAGGGGGCCAGGGTATCTACGAGCAGTACTTC
TRBJ2-3 TRBD2 few TRBV7-6 CASSLGGLAGGGQYF TGTGCCAGCAGCTTAGGAGGTCTAGCGGGGGGAGGGCAGTATTTT
TRBJ1-1 TRBD1 . TRBV20-1 CSASGAQGVGKTEAFF TGCAGTGCGTCCGGGGCCCAGGGGGTCGGCAAAACTGAAGCTTTCTTT
TRBJ2-4 . . TRBV27 CASSLIGRGRGDKNIQYF TGTGCCAGCAGTTTAATTGGCAGGGGCCGAGGAGACAAAAACATTCAGTACTTC
TRBJ1-5 . few TRBV7-2 CASSLLGASNQPQHF TGTGCCAGCAGCTTACTTGGGGCGAGTAATCAGCCCCAGCATTTT
TRBJ1-1 . . TRBV6-1 CASSISGLGTEAFF TGTGCCAGCAGTATCTCGGGCCTCGGCACTGAAGCTTTCTTT
TRBJ1-1 TRBD1 . TRBV7-2 CASSQTGSEAFF TGTGCCAGCAGCCAGACAGGGTCTGAAGCTTTCTTT
TRBJ2-3 . . TRBV27 CASSFYRVSDTQYF TGTGCCAGCAGTTTCTATAGGGTCTCGGATACGCAGTATTTT
TRBJ2-3 . few TRBV24-1 CATSTATTDTQYF TGTGCCACCAGTACAGCAACCACAGATACGCAGTATTTT
TRBJ1-2 . . TRBV12-3/TRBV12-4 CASSLSNYGYTF TGTGCCAGCAGTTTATCCAACTATGGCTACACCTTC
TRBJ2-3 . . TRBV30 CAFGQAASTDTQYF TGTGCCTTTGGGCAAGCGGCTAGCACAGATACGCAGTATTTT
TRBJ2-1 . . TRBV7-9 CASSLALSVNEQFF TGTGCCAGCAGCTTAGCGCTTTCCGTTAATGAGCAGTTCTTC
TRBJ2-3 TRBD2 . TRBV6-1 CASRQPLPGGGRTDTQYF TGTGCCAGCAGGCAACCCCTACCGGGGGGGGGCAGGACAGATACGCAGTATTTT
TRBJ1-1 . few TRBV7-2 CASSFLRNTEAFF TGTGCCAGCAGCTTTCTAAGGAACACTGAAGCTTTCTTT
TRBJ1-2 . . TRBV21-1 CASSPRPGQGYLYGFYTF TGTGCCAGCAGCCCCCGCCCGGGACAGGGCTATCTCTATGGATTCTACACCTTC
TRBJ1-3 . few TRBV20-1 CSAPYPGSGGNTIYF TGCAGTGCTCCCTACCCGGGATCAGGGGGAAACACCATATATTTT
TRBJ2-7 . . TRBV19 CASSMGQGGSYEQYF TGTGCCAGTAGTATGGGTCAGGGGGGCTCCTACGAGCAGTACTTC
TRBJ2-7 TRBD2 . TRBV20-1 CSATRTSGTYEQYF TGCAGTGCTACCCGGACTAGCGGTACCTACGAGCAGTACTTC
TRBJ2-1 TRBD2 . TRBV7-9 CASSLLAGGGKNEQFF TGTGCCAGCAGCTTATTAGCGGGGGGGGGAAAGAATGAGCAGTTCTTC
TRBJ2-5 . . TRBV6-1 CASNLKGKAHQETQYF TGTGCCAGCAACCTGAAGGGGAAGGCCCACCAAGAGACCCAGTACTTC
TRBJ1-2 . . TRBV20-1 CSASDSSGYTF TGCAGTGCTTCTGACAGTTCCGGCTACACCTTC
TRBJ2-7 TRBD1 few TRBV15 CATSIGRGQGVLEQYF TGTGCCACCAGCATTGGCCGGGGACAGGGGGTTCTCGAGCAGTACTTC
TRBJ1-1 . few TRBV20-1 CSAMQGGYTEAFF TGCAGTGCTATGCAGGGTGGTTACACTGAAGCTTTCTTT
TRBJ2-2 . . TRBV19 CASSTRSNTGELFF TGTGCCAGTAGTACCAGGTCGAACACCGGGGAGCTGTTTTTT
TRBJ1-5 . . TRBV4-2 CASSPGQGHNQPQHF TGTGCCAGCAGCCCCGGTCAGGGACACAATCAGCCCCAGCATTTT
TRBJ1-1 TRBD1 few TRBV27 CASSSLQGWNTEAFF TGTGCCAGCAGTTCACTACAGGGGTGGAACACTGAAGCTTTCTTT